This entry lists 30 T cell receptor beta chains sequenced from one sample in a study of T cell responses to AZD1222 COVID-19 vaccine. Some clones are missing from TCRdb's copy, which holds only in-frame ones; the method was immunoSEQ multiplex PCR. Among about 70,000 clones listed, 65% to 85% were seen once. Sample: peripheral blood, taken on day 0 of AZD1222 vaccination. These receptors all stem from an adult in good health.

In the case of this clone: A much larger clone differs from this one at a single base, so this may be a read error. The rearrangement uses TRBV9 and TRBJ2-2; D gene uncertain. The germline CDR1 and CDR2 sequences are SGDLS and YYNGEE. The CDR3 covers 12 residues. V was trimmed by 5 bases and J by 2 bases, leaving 4 bases between them. The CDR3 bases are TGTGCCAGCAGTATTAACACCGGGGAGCTGTTTTTT. Protein product: CASSINTGELFF.

This clone was found a few times. The chain recombines TRBV18 with TRBJ1-1; 8 positions agree with TRBD1. Germline V gives CDR1 KGHSH, CDR2 LQKENI. There are 14 residues in the CDR3. The V segment lost 5 bases and the J segment 6 bases; nucleotides outside the gene matches: 8. The CDR3 is CASSWGQEVSEAFF. In DNA form, the CDR3 reads TGTGCCAGCTCATGGGGACAGGAAGTTTCTGAAGCTTTCTTT.

This clone came up once. CDR3 bases: TGTGCCAGCAGCAGCTTAGTGGGCCCCCTCCACTTT. Protein sequence: CASSSLVGPLHF. This chain connects TRBV5-4 to TRBJ1-6; D ambiguous. Germline CDR1 and CDR2: SGHNT and YYREEE (reference sequence). The CDR3 loop spans 12 amino acids. With 4 bases removed from V and 13 bases from J, the gap between germline ends came to 12 bases.

The chain combines TRBV5-4 with TRBJ1-1; D not certain. The CDR3 length is 13 residues. V was clipped by 1 base and J by 6 bases, with 10 bases between them. Germline assignment: CDR1 SGHNT and CDR2 YYREEE (reference sequence). CDR3 amino acids: CASSLFLGSEAFF. The CDR3 region has the DNA TGTGCCAGCAGCTTGTTTTTAGGTTCTGAAGCTTTCTTT.

V and J are TRBV19 and TRBJ1-5; TRBD1 matches at 9 bases. CDR1 is LNHDA and CDR2 is SQIVND in the germline V gene (reference sequence). Trimming at V came to 8 bases and at J to 6 bases, leaving 14 bases not matched to a gene. The length of the CDR3 is 16 residues. CDR3 amino acids: CASQDPGQGRSQPQHF. The CDR3 nucleotides read TGTGCCAGTCAAGATCCCGGACAGGGGCGATCTCAGCCCCAGCATTTT.

The V and J genes are TRBV14 and TRBJ2-7, with 8 bases lining up with TRBD2. Germline CDR1 is SGHDN and CDR2 is FVKESK. This CDR3 has 16 residues. V lost 0 bases to trimming and J lost 4 bases; unmatched junction nucleotides: 8. The CDR3 reads CASSQDQVRGGYEQYF. The CDR3 DNA reads as TGTGCCAGCAGCCAAGATCAAGTCCGGGGGGGTTACGAGCAGTACTTC.

V usage is TRBV6-5 and J usage is TRBJ2-7; D unclear. Germline CDR1 is MNHEY and CDR2 is SVGAGI. Trimming took 0 bases from V and 3 from J, leaving 15 bases between them. This CDR3 is built from 16 residues. As DNA, the CDR3 is TGTGCCAGCAGTTACTCCATCGCGGCGGCATACTACGAGCAGTACTTC. It is translated as CASSYSIAAAYYEQYF.

This rearrangement joins TRBV5-1 to TRBJ1-5, with D hard to call. Deletions cut 3 bases from V and 3 bases from J, with 10 bases between. Germline loops: CDR1 SGHRS, CDR2 YFSETQ. The CDR3 has 14 amino acids. CDR3 amino acids: CASSSGGSNQPQHF. The CDR3 nucleotides are TGCGCCAGCAGCTCGGGAGGTTCCAATCAGCCCCAGCATTTT.

DNA for the CDR3: TGTGCCAGCAGCTTTACCGGAGTACAAATGAACACTGAAGCTTTCTTT. It specifies CASSFTGVQMNTEAFF. The chain employs TRBV11-2 and TRBJ1-1; D gene uncertain. This CDR3 is built from 16 residues. V gave up 3 bases and J gave up 0 bases, with 14 bases separating them. Germline CDR1 and CDR2: SGHAT and FQNNGV. The complete variable domain, with remaining parts taken from reference TRBV11-2 and TRBJ1-1, reads EAGVAQSPRYKIIEKRQSVAFWCNPISGHATLYWYQQILGQGPKLLIQFQNNGVVDDSQLPKDRFSAERLKGVDSTLKIQPAKLEDSAVYLCASSFTGVQMNTEAFFGQGTRLTVV.

V usage is TRBV28 and J usage is TRBJ2-3; 8 positions agree with TRBD2. Losses at the gene ends were 5 bases for V and 1 base for J; bases not matched to a gene: 8. The CDR3 runs to 16 residues. Per germline, CDR1 MDHEN and CDR2 SYDVKM. The CDR3, as DNA: TGTGCCAGCAGTGCTTCCGGGCGGGGGGGCACAGATACGCAGTATTTT. Protein: CASSASGRGGTDTQYF.

The chain combines TRBV4-3 with TRBJ1-1; D remains unclear. The CDR3 extends over 13 amino acids. CDR1 and CDR2 (germline): LGHNA, YSLEER. V was pared by 8 bases and J by 3 bases, with 13 bases between. The CDR3 nucleotides are TGCGCCAGCGGACGGCGGAGGGACACTGAAGCTTTCTTT. Translating gives CASGRRRDTEAFF.

This clone was recorded only once. The chain uses TRBV9 and TRBJ1-1; 9 nucleotides line up with TRBD1. Losses at the gene ends were 4 bases for V and 6 bases for J; bases not matched to a gene: 10. Germline lookup yields CDR1 SGDLS and CDR2 YYNGEE. This CDR3 spans 15 amino acids. CDR3 in amino acids: CASSTKQGALAEAFF. CDR3 bases: TGTGCCAGCAGCACGAAACAGGGGGCTCTCGCTGAAGCTTTCTTT. Full variable domain (rest looked up from reference TRBV9 and TRBJ1-1): DSGVTQTPKHLITATGQRVTLRCSPRSGDLSVYWYQQSLDQGLQFLIQYYNGEERAKGNILERFSAQQFPDLHSELNLSSLELGDSALYFCASSTKQGALAEAFFGQGTRLTVV.

This chain connects TRBV3-1 (or the pseudogene TRBV3-2) to TRBJ2-3; D unclear. Germline lookup yields CDR1 LGHDT and CDR2 YNNKEL (reference sequence). CDR3 length: 12 amino acids. The V end lost 1 base, the J end lost 7 bases, and 6 bases lay between the germline ends. DNA for the CDR3: TGTGCCAGCAGCCAAGTGGGGAATACGCAGTATTTT. Translated, it gives CASSQVGNTQYF.

The J gene is TRBJ1-5, the V gene TRBV10-2; the D is unclear. V was trimmed by 6 bases and J by 11 bases, leaving 11 bases between them. The CDR3 covers 11 residues. Looked up from germline, CDR1 is WSHSY and CDR2 is SAAADI. The DNA of the CDR3 is TGCGCCAGCAGGGGTGACGGGACCCAGCATTTT. Encoded protein: CASRGDGTQHF.

The genes are TRBV10-3 and TRBJ2-3; 7 positions match TRBD1. V dropped 9 bases and J dropped 0; count of bases not matched to a gene: 6. The length of the CDR3 is 14 residues. Germline-derived CDR1 and CDR2 are ENHRY and SYGVKD. This chain's CDR3 is CAISGQLSTDTQYF. CDR3 bases: TGTGCCATATCGGGACAGCTGAGCACAGATACGCAGTATTTT.

The V and J genes are TRBV19 and TRBJ1-3; 9 nucleotides match TRBD1. V shed 4 bases and J 3 bases; nucleotides not matched to a gene: 4. This CDR3 comprises 15 residues. The V gene's germline CDR1 is LNHDA and CDR2 SQIVND (reference sequence). CDR3 sequence: CASSTGTGRGNTIYF. The CDR3 DNA sequence: TGTGCCAGTAGTACCGGGACAGGGCGTGGAAACACCATATATTTT.

The rearrangement links TRBV7-2 to TRBJ2-1; 8 nucleotides align to TRBD1. J lost 8 bases, V lost 8 bases, and 14 bases had no gene match. This CDR3 comprises 15 residues. Germline loops: CDR1 SGHTA, CDR2 FQGNSA. In DNA form, the CDR3 reads TGTGCCAGCTCCCCTCGCCTTGGACAGGGCTATGAGCAGTTCTTC. Its protein is CASSPRLGQGYEQFF.

This chain links TRBV30 with TRBJ2-7; D is perhaps TRBD1 (5 bases). CDR1 GTSNPN and CDR2 SVGIG come from the germline V gene (reference sequence). Trimming pared 3 bases from V and 7 bases from J, leaving 10 bases between. The CDR3 covers 11 residues. CDR3 sequence: CAWRMRTEQYF. The CDR3 DNA sequence: TGTGCCTGGAGAATGAGGACAGAGCAGTACTTC.

V gene TRBV11-3 combines with J gene TRBJ1-1; D is unresolved. CDR3 length equals 14 residues. CDR1 SGHNT and CDR2 YENEEA come from the germline V gene. Trimming stripped 3 bases from V and 3 bases from J, with 11 bases between. CDR3 amino acids: CASSLSQDHTEAFF. The CDR3 DNA is TGTGCCAGCAGCTTGTCTCAGGATCACACTGAAGCTTTCTTT.

The CDR3 reads CASRRRSLNTEAFF. The DNA of the CDR3 is TGTGCCAGCAGACGTCGGTCTCTGAACACTGAAGCTTTCTTT. The rearrangement links TRBV2 to TRBJ1-1; no reliable D call. V lost 6 bases to trimming and J lost 0 bases, with 11 bases between them. The CDR3 covers 14 residues. Per germline, CDR1 SNHLY and CDR2 FYNNEI.

The chain carries TRBV19 and TRBJ1-4, with D uncertain. Between the trimmed V and J ends, which lost 10 bases and 2 bases, there was a span of 14 bases. Germline CDR1 reads LNHDA; CDR2 reads SQIVND (reference sequence). The CDR3 spans 14 residues. CDR3 sequence reads: CATNLGNTNEKLFF. CDR3 DNA sequence: TGTGCCACCAATCTGGGGAATACTAATGAAAAACTGTTTTTT.

The CDR3: CASSQERRRPQQFF. CDR3 DNA sequence: TGCGCCAGCAGCCAAGAACGGCGGCGACCCCAGCAGTTCTTC. J is TRBJ2-1 and V is TRBV4-3; no definite D call. Trimming cost V 0 bases and J 11 bases, with 14 bases left between them. This CDR3 comprises 14 residues. CDR1 is LGHNA, CDR2 YSLEER, per germline.

This clone has only a few counts. The chain couples TRBV11-2 to TRBJ1-4; 7 bases map to TRBD1. Trimming took 3 bases from V and 3 from J; bases not matched to a gene: 10. From germline, CDR1 is SGHAT and CDR2 FQNNGV. The CDR3 contains 17 residues. The chain's CDR3 is CASSLLGFTGANEKLFF. CDR3 coding DNA: TGTGCCAGCAGCTTGTTGGGGTTTACAGGGGCTAATGAAAAACTGTTTTTT.

The V gene is TRBV6-5, the J gene TRBJ2-7, with 7 bases matching TRBD2. J lost 3 bases, V lost 2 bases, and 4 bases had no gene match. Germline-derived CDR1 and CDR2 are MNHEY and SVGAGI. CDR3 length: 14 amino acids. The CDR3 protein is CASSYGRGSYEQYF. CDR3 nucleotides: TGTGCCAGCAGTTACGGGCGGGGGAGCTACGAGCAGTACTTC.

As regards this clone: A junction boundary mismatches the germline segment, possibly from a read error. The V and J genes are TRBV7-7 and TRBJ2-1; 9 bases are a match to TRBD2. This CDR3 contains 15 residues. Germline-derived CDR1 and CDR2 are SSHAT and FNYEAQ (reference sequence). The CDR3 DNA follows: TGTGCTAGCAGCCCCTGGGCGGGGGGGTATGATGAGCAGTTCTTC. Its protein is CASSPWAGGYDEQFF. Supplemented by reference TRBV7-7 and TRBJ2-1, the full variable domain reads GAGVSQSPRYKVTKRGQDVTLRCDPISSHATLYWYQQALGQGPEFLTYFNYEAQPDKSGLPSDRFSAERPEGSISTLTIQRTEQRDSAMYRCASSPWAGGYDEQFFGPGTRLTVL.

This CDR3 reads CASSQDGGVGVAFF. The CDR3 DNA is TGTGCCAGCAGCCAAGATGGAGGGGTGGGTGTCGCTTTCTTT. The chain has TRBV3-1 (or the pseudogene TRBV3-2) and TRBJ1-1; a weak D match, TRBD1 (5 bases). V lost 0 bases and J 11 bases, leaving 16 bases between the germline ends. The CDR3 consists of 14 residues. Germline CDR1 and CDR2: LGHDT and YNNKEL (reference sequence).

This sequence joins TRBV2 and TRBJ2-3, with TRBD2 identical over 7 bases. The ends lost 7 bases at V and 8 bases at J; junction bases unmatched: 15. The CDR3 is 15 residues long. Germline V gives CDR1 SNHLY, CDR2 FYNNEI. DNA for the CDR3: TGTGCCAGCATTCTCGGCGGGAGCCGGGTGGGTACGCAGTATTTT. Amino acid sequence: CASILGGSRVGTQYF.

This clone was picked up a small number of times. The rearrangement uses TRBV4-1 and TRBJ2-7; D call uncertain. The V gene lost 1 base and the J gene lost 2 bases, with 12 bases spanning the gap. Germline CDR1 MGHRA, CDR2 YSYEKL. The CDR3 contains 15 residues. The CDR3 sequence is CASSQGPGTPYEQYF. For the CDR3, the DNA is TGCGCCAGCAGCCAAGGGCCCGGAACCCCCTACGAGCAGTACTTC.

This clone appeared a few times. The CDR3 loop is CASSSRGSDTEAFF. As DNA, the CDR3 is TGCGCCAGCAGTTCGAGGGGCTCCGACACTGAAGCTTTCTTT. The chain uses TRBV5-1 and TRBJ1-1, with D possibly being TRBD1 (5 bases). The CDR3 is 14 residues long. Trimming shortened V by 5 bases and J by 3 bases, and 14 bases separated the two germline ends. From germline, CDR1 is SGHRS and CDR2 YFSETQ.

The chain is built from TRBV4-1 and TRBJ1-5; no clear D. V lost 9 bases, J lost 8 bases, and 20 bases lay in between. This CDR3 has 14 residues. In germline, CDR1 is MGHRA, CDR2 YSYEKL. CDR3 in DNA: TGCGCCAGTCGGCCGGAGGGAAATCGGGAGCCCCAGCATTTT. Amino acids: CASRPEGNREPQHF.